What follows is one TCR beta chain and its context. The protocol was immunoSEQ multiplex PCR, while the TCRdb copy is restricted to in-frame clones and leaves out a portion. The sample includes over 90,000 clones, 87% of them seen just once. The sample comes from a study of blood T cell repertoires in COVID-19. V lost 8 bases, J lost 0 bases, and 10 bases stayed unmatched. Germline CDR1 and CDR2: MNHNY and SVGAGI (reference sequence). CDR3 size: 16 residues. The sequence derives from a human donor in a cohort sampled during active COVID-19. The chain uses TRBV6-6 and TRBJ2-4, with 7 bases fitting TRBD2. The sequencing input was peripheral blood. Written as DNA, the CDR3 is TGTGCCAGCCTTGGGGCGGGGGAAGGAGCCAAAAACATTCAGTACTTC. Translating it yields CASLGAGEGAKNIQYF.